The 14 T cell receptor beta chains below come from one sample, sequenced in a study of response to subunit inactivated influenza vaccine. TCRdb passed the RT-PCR reads through MiXCR, listing each CDR3 protein once. The sample holds hundreds of thousands of distinct CDR3 sequences; around 8% are singletons and the top ten take around 13%. The specimen comprised PBMCs from blood, sampled about 23 months after vaccination. These receptors all come from a man aged 45 to 75 who received an inactivated influenza vaccine.

This clonotype has a count of ten or more. The rearrangement joins TRBV6-2 or TRBV6-3 to TRBJ2-5, with D unresolved. Trimming left V 7 bases short and J 2 bases short, with 8 bases between. CDR1 is MNHEY and CDR2 is SVGEGT in the germline V gene. The CDR3 contains 12 residues. CDR3 loop: CASTEPQETQYF. DNA of the CDR3: TGTGCCAGCACCGAACCGCAAGAGACCCAGTACTTC.

This clonotype was counted at least ten times. The chain couples TRBV5-1 to TRBJ2-2; D is ambiguous. Deletions cut 3 bases from V and 2 bases from J, with 2 bases between. The CDR3 is made up of 12 amino acids. The germline gives CDR1 SGHRS, CDR2 YFSETQ. The CDR3 sequence: CASSYNTGELFF. CDR3 nucleotides: TGCGCCAGCAGCTATAACACCGGGGAGCTGTTTTTT.

This clonotype was found many times. The chain links TRBV11-1 to TRBJ2-7; TRBD2 agrees at 16 bases. The CDR3 totals 18 residues. Germline CDR1 reads SGHAT; CDR2 reads FQDESV (reference sequence). V was clipped by 4 bases and J by 4 bases; unmatched bases: 10. The CDR3 here is CASSSTGTSGRADYEQYF. Here the CDR3 DNA reads TGTGCCAGCAGCTCCACCGGGACTAGCGGGAGGGCCGATTACGAGCAGTACTTC.

Many counts were recorded for this clonotype. The chain carries TRBV4-1 and TRBJ1-4; TRBD1 matches at 7 bases. This CDR3 has 17 amino acids. CDR1 is MGHRA, CDR2 YSYEKL, per germline. J lost 0 bases, V lost 4 bases, and 8 bases had no gene match. The CDR3 region is CASSRTDRVATNEKLFF. The CDR3 DNA reads as TGCGCCAGCAGCCGAACTGACAGGGTCGCAACTAATGAAAAACTGTTTTTT.

The rearrangement links TRBV7-2 to TRBJ1-1; 9 bases are a match to TRBD1. Germline values: CDR1 SGHTA, CDR2 FQGNSA. With 4 bases clipped from V and 6 bases from J, the junction kept 9 bases outside the gene matches. The CDR3 is 15 amino acids. CDR3 sequence (DNA): TGTGCCAGCAGCTCCTCCGGGACAGGGAGGGCTGAAGCTTTCTTT. Its translation is CASSSSGTGRAEAFF.

This clonotype was observed a few times. The chain recombines TRBV7-9 with TRBJ1-2; D is possibly TRBD1 (5 bases). CDR3 length: 13 residues. Germline V lookup: CDR1 SEHNR, CDR2 FQNEAQ (reference sequence). V was cut by 5 bases and J by 8 bases, with 15 bases left in between. CDR3 protein: CASSQDTNRGYTF. The CDR3 nucleotides read TGTGCCAGCAGCCAGGACACAAATCGAGGCTACACCTTC.

This clonotype was counted ten times or more. The rearrangement uses TRBV7-2 and TRBJ1-1; weak D call: TRBD1 (5 bases). Trimming stripped 2 bases from V and 1 base from J, with 8 bases between. The CDR3 runs 14 residues. Germline V gives CDR1 SGHTA, CDR2 FQGNSA. The DNA for the CDR3 is TGTGCCAGCAGCTTAATAACAGGGAACACTGAAGCTTTCTTT. This translates into CASSLITGNTEAFF.

About this clonotype itself: A read error may account for a junction end that differs from germline. The chain is built from TRBV28 and TRBJ1-6; 9 bases fit TRBD1. The CDR3 has 11 residues. From germline, CDR1 is MDHEN and CDR2 SYDVKM. DNA of the CDR3: TGTGCCAGCAGAACCCGGGACAGGGTTAACTTT. Translating gives CASRTRDRVNF.

This clonotype was observed a few times. A read error may account for a junction end that differs from germline. This rearrangement joins TRBV7-7 to TRBJ2-7, with a possible D match to TRBD1 (6 bases). This CDR3 is built from 16 residues. Germline CDR1 reads SSHAT; CDR2 reads FNYEAQ (reference sequence). The DNA for the CDR3 is TGTGCTAGCAGCAAGAACAGGGTAGGCCCCGGGGCCGAGCAGTACTTC. Encoded protein: CASSKNRVGPGAEQYF. The full variable domain, rest sourced from reference TRBV7-7 and TRBJ2-7, is GAGVSQSPRYKVTKRGQDVTLRCDPISSHATLYWYQQALGQGPEFLTYFNYEAQPDKSGLPSDRFSAERPEGSISTLTIQRTEQRDSAMYRCASSKNRVGPGAEQYFGPGTRLTVT.

The rearrangement joins TRBV24-1 to TRBJ2-5, with TRBD1 matching 8 bases. The ends lost 1 base at V and 1 base at J; junction bases unmatched: 4. In germline, CDR1 is KGHDR, CDR2 SFDVKD. The CDR3 extends over 16 amino acids. The CDR3 here is CATSDLAGTGQETQYF. Written as DNA, the CDR3 is TGTGCCACCAGTGATTTAGCCGGGACAGGCCAAGAGACCCAGTACTTC.

V usage is TRBV5-1 and J usage is TRBJ2-2; 8 bases agree with TRBD2. V trimming: 0 bases; J trimming: 4 bases; junction bases outside the gene matches: 5. This CDR3 is built from 16 residues. Germline V gives CDR1 SGHRS, CDR2 YFSETQ. The DNA of the CDR3 is TGCGCCAGCAGCTTGGATCCAGCGGGGGTCACCGGGGAGCTGTTTTTT. Protein: CASSLDPAGVTGELFF.

This clonotype has just one count. V gene TRBV12-3 or TRBV12-4 combines with J gene TRBJ1-4; the D gene is possibly TRBD1 (6 bases). V was clipped by 6 bases and J by 3 bases, with 17 bases between them. CDR3 length equals 16 residues. CDR3 residues: CASRRDGGLANEKLFF. CDR3 nucleotide sequence: TGTGCCAGCAGGAGAGACGGGGGGCTGGCTAATGAAAAACTGTTTTTT.

There are many counts of this clonotype. This rearrangement joins TRBV4-3 to TRBJ1-1; the D gene is possibly TRBD1 (5 bases). The CDR3 loop spans 13 amino acids. Trimming removed 6 bases at V and 5 bases at J, with 13 bases between. Per the germline V gene, CDR1 is LGHNA and CDR2 is YSLEER. The CDR3 sequence: CASRGTGLTEAFF. Written as DNA, the CDR3 is TGCGCCAGCAGGGGGACGGGATTGACTGAAGCTTTCTTT.

This clonotype showed up just a few times. V gene TRBV20-1 combines with J gene TRBJ1-6; 7 bases align to TRBD1. The CDR3 sequence is 11 residues long. Germline V gives CDR1 DFQATT, CDR2 SNEGSKA (reference sequence). With V trimmed by 5 bases and J by 9 bases, 1 base remained unmatched. CDR3 DNA sequence: TGCAGTGCTCACAGGGGTTCACCCCTCCACTTT. Protein product: CSAHRGSPLHF.